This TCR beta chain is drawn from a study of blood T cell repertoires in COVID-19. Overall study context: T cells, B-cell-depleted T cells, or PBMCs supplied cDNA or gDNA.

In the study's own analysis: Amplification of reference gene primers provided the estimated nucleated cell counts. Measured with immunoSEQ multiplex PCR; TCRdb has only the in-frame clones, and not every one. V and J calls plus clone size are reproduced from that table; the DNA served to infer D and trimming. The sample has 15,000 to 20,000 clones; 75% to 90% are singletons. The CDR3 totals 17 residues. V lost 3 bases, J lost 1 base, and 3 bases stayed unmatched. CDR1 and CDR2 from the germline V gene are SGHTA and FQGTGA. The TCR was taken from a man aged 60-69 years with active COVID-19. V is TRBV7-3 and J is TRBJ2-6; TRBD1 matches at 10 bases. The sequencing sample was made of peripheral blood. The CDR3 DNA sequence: TGTGCCAGCAGCTTGACAGGGGGCGCGTCTGGGGCCAACGTCCTGACTTTC. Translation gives CASSLTGGASGANVLTF.